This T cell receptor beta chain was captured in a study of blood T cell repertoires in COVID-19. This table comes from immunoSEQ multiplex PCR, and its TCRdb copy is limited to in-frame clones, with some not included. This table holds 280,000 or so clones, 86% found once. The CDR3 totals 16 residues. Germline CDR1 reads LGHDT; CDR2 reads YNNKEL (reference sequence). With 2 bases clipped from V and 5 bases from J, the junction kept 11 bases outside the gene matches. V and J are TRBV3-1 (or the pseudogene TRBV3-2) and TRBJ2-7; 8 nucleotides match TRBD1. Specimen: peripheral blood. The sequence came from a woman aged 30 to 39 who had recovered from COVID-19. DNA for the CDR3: TGTGCCAGCAGCCAAACATCGACAGGGGCTAGGCACGAGCAGTACTTC. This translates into CASSQTSTGARHEQYF.